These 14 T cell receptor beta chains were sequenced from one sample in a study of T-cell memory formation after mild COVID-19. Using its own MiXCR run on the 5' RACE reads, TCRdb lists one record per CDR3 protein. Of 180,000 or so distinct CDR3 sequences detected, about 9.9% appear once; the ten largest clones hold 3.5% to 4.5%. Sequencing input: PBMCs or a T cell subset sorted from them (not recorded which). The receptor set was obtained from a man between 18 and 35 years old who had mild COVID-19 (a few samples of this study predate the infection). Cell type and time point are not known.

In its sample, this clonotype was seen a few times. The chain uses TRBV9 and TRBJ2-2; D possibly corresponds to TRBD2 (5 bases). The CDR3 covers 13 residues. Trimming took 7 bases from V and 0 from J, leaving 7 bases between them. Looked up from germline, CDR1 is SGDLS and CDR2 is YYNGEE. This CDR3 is CASGSANTGELFF. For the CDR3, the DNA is TGTGCCAGCGGGAGCGCGAACACCGGGGAGCTGTTTTTT.

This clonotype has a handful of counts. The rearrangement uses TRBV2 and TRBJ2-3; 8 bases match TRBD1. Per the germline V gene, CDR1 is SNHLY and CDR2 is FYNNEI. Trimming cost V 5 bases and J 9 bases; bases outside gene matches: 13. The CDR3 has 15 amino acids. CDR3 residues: CASSSGPGTGLTQYF. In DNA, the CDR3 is TGTGCCAGCAGTAGCGGTCCCGGGACAGGTTTGACGCAGTATTTT. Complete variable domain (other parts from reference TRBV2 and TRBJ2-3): EPEVTQTPSHQVTQMGQEVILRCVPISNHLYFYWYRQILGQKVEFLVSFYNNEISEKSEIFDDQFSVERPDGSNFTLKIRSTKLEDSAMYFCASSSGPGTGLTQYFGPGTRLTVL.

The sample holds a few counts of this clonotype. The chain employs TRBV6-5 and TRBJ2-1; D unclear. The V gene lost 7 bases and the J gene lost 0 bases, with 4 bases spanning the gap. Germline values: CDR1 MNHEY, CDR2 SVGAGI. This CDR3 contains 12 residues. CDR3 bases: TGTGCCAGCACCAGCTCCTACAATGAGCAGTTCTTC. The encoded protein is CASTSSYNEQFF.

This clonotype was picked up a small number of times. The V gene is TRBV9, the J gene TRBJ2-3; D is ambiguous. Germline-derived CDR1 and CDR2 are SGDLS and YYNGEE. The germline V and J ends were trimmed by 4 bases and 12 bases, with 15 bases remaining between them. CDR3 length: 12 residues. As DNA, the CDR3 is TGTGCCAGCAGCTCGGGCCGTAATCCCCAGTATTTT. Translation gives CASSSGRNPQYF.

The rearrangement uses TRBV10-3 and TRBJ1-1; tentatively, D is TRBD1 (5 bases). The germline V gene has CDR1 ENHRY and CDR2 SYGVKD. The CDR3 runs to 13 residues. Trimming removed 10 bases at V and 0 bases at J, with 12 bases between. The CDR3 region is CATHNRMNTEAFF. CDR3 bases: TGTGCCACCCACAACAGGATGAACACTGAAGCTTTCTTT.

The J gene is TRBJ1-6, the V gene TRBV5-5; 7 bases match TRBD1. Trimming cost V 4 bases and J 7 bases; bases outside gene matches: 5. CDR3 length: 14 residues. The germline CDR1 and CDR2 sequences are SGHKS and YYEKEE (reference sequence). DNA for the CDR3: TGTGCCAGCAGCGTGACAGGGTCCAATTCACCCCTCCACTTT. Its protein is CASSVTGSNSPLHF.

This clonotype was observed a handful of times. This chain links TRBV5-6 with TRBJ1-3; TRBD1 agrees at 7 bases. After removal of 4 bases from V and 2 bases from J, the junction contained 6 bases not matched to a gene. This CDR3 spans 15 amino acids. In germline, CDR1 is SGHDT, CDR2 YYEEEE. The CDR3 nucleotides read TGTGCCAGCAGCAAACAGGGGACGGCTGGAAACACCATATATTTT. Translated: CASSKQGTAGNTIYF.

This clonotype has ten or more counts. Here the CDR3 DNA reads TGTGCCAGGGACGCTCGCGAGCAGTTCTTC. Protein: CARDAREQFF. This chain links TRBV6-2 or TRBV6-3 with TRBJ2-1; D is ambiguous. The germline V gene has CDR1 MNHEY and CDR2 SVGEGT. The germline V and J ends were trimmed by 9 bases and 10 bases, with 10 bases remaining between them. The CDR3 consists of 10 residues.

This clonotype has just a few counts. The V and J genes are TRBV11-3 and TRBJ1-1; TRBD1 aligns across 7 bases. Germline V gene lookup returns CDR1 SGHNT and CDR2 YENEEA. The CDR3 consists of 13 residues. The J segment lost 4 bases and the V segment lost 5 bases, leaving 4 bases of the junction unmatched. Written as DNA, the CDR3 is TGTGCCAGCAGCCCAGGACAGGCCACTGAAGCTTTCTTT. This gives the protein CASSPGQATEAFF.

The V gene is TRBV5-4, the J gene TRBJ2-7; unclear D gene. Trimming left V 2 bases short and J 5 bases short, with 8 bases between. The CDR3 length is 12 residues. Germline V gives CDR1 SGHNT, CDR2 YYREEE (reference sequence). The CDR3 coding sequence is TGTGCCAGCAGCTTAATCCCCGACGAGCAGTACTTC. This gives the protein CASSLIPDEQYF.

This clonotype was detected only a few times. CDR3 sequence (DNA): TGCGCCAGCAGCTTGGAAGTGGCCAAAAACATTCAGTACTTC. Residues: CASSLEVAKNIQYF. V is TRBV5-1 and J is TRBJ2-4, with unresolved D. This CDR3 spans 14 amino acids. V was trimmed by 0 bases and J by 1 base, leaving 5 bases between them. CDR1 and CDR2 (germline): SGHRS, YFSETQ.

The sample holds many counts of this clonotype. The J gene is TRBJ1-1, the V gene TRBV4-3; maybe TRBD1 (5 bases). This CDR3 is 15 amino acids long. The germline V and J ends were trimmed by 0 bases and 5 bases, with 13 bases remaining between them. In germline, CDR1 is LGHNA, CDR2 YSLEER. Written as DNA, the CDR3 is TGCGCCAGCAGCCAAGACTCTGGGGGAGGAACTGAAGCTTTCTTT. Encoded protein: CASSQDSGGGTEAFF.

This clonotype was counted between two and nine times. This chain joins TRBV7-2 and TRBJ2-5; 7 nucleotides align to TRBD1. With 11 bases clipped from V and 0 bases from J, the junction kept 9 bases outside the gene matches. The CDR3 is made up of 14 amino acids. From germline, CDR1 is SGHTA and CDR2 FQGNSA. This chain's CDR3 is CASRRRGYQETQYF. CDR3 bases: TGTGCCTCCAGGCGCAGGGGGTACCAAGAGACCCAGTACTTC.

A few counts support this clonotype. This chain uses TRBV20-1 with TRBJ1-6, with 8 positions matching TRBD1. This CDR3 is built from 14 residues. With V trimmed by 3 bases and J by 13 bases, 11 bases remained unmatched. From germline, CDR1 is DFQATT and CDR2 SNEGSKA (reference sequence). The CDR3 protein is CSASPGGLRGPLHF. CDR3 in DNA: TGCAGTGCTAGCCCAGGGGGCCTCCGTGGTCCCCTCCACTTT.